A selection of T cell receptor beta chains follows, all from one sample in a study of blood T cell repertoires in COVID-19. Clones were sequenced by immunoSEQ multiplex PCR, and TCRdb holds only the in-frame ones, with some missing. The sample comprises about 520,000 clones, roughly 88% of which are singletons, and approximately 2.9% rests with the top ten. The sample consisted of peripheral blood. The receptor set was obtained from a human donor in a cohort sampled during active COVID-19. Each CDR3 is given with its conserved first and last residue. D genes are given only for firm matches. The size field is filled for only some rows; it gives once, few, many or a size class.

V gene	D gene	J gene	clone size	CDR3 protein	CDR3 DNA
TRBV19	NA	TRBJ2-6	NA	CASSPQFLSGANVLTF	TGTGCCAGTAGTCCACAGTTCCTCTCTGGGGCCAACGTCCTGACTTTC
TRBV27	NA	TRBJ2-7	few	CASSLYAQGLHF	TGTGCCAGCAGTTTATATGCACAGGGTCTGCACTTC
TRBV5-1	TRBD2	TRBJ2-1	NA	CASSLANIAGGFNEQFF	TGCGCCAGCAGCTTGGCCAATATAGCGGGAGGGTTCAATGAGCAGTTCTTC
TRBV24-1	TRBD1	TRBJ2-7	NA	CATSETGTGSSYEQYF	TGTGCCACCAGTGAAACCGGGACAGGGAGCTCCTACGAGCAGTACTTC
TRBV12-3/TRBV12-4	TRBD1	TRBJ1-1	NA	CASSGTAGFF	TGTGCCAGCAGCGGGACAGCGGGTTTCTTT
TRBV12-3/TRBV12-4	NA	TRBJ1-1	NA	CASRIDSTEAFF	TGTGCCAGCAGAATCGACAGTACGGAAGCTTTCTTT
TRBV30	TRBD1	TRBJ1-1	NA	CATDRAANTEAFF	TGTGCCACAGACAGGGCCGCGAACACTGAAGCTTTCTTT
TRBV28	NA	TRBJ2-1	once	CASRGGVSSYNEQFF	TGTGCCAGCAGGGGCGGGGTTTCCTCCTACAATGAGCAGTTCTTC
TRBV29-1	TRBD2	TRBJ2-3	NA	CSVRRGDTQYF	TGCAGCGTCCGGCGGGGGGATACGCAGTATTTT
TRBV19	TRBD2	TRBJ2-6	NA	CASRTSGIYSGANVLTF	TGTGCCAGCCGGACTAGCGGGATCTACTCTGGGGCCAACGTCCTGACTTTC
TRBV19	NA	TRBJ2-1	NA	CASSIMRDGYEQFF	TGTGCCAGTAGTATTATGCGGGACGGGTATGAGCAGTTCTTC
TRBV30	NA	TRBJ1-5	NA	CAWSRGGGQPQHF	TGTGCCTGGAGTCGGGGAGGGGGTCAGCCCCAGCATTTT
TRBV19	TRBD1	TRBJ2-7	once	CASSKTGAEYEQYF	TGTGCCAGTAGTAAAACAGGGGCTGAATACGAGCAGTACTTC
TRBV3-1/TRBV3-2	TRBD2	TRBJ2-3	NA	CASSRTRTSTTDTQYF	TGTGCCAGCAGCCGTACTAGGACTAGCACCACAGATACGCAGTATTTT
TRBV13	NA	TRBJ1-1	NA	CASSLEQILNTEAFF	TGTGCCAGCAGCTTAGAACAGATCTTGAACACTGAAGCTTTCTTT
TRBV6-5	NA	TRBJ1-1	NA	CATHSTEAFF	TGTGCCACCCACAGCACTGAAGCTTTCTTT